Only a few counts were recorded for the clone carrying this T cell receptor beta chain. Its antigen is currently unknown. Amplification used 60 Vbeta primers and 13 Jbeta primers. TCRdb's table, derived via immunoSEQ multiplex PCR, lists solely in-frame clones and lacks some. The sample records approximately 150,000 clones, 70% to 80% being singletons. The length of the CDR3 is 16 residues. V lost 2 bases and J 0 bases, leaving 12 bases between the germline ends. The V gene's germline CDR1 is SGHAT and CDR2 FQNNGV. The source of the sample is a study of cytomegalovirus exposure and HLA in healthy donors. The study's findings and limits: Cytomegalovirus association was assigned to 150 to 200 TCR beta chains.

The source of this sequence is a woman aged 55 to 70 in good health and CMV-seronegative. Sequences were obtained from PBMCs. The chain links TRBV11-2 to TRBJ2-3; a weak D match, TRBD2 (6 bases). CDR3 bases: TGTGCCAGCAGCTTAACAGTACTAGCTAGCACAGATACGCAGTATTTT. This encodes CASSLTVLASTDTQYF.